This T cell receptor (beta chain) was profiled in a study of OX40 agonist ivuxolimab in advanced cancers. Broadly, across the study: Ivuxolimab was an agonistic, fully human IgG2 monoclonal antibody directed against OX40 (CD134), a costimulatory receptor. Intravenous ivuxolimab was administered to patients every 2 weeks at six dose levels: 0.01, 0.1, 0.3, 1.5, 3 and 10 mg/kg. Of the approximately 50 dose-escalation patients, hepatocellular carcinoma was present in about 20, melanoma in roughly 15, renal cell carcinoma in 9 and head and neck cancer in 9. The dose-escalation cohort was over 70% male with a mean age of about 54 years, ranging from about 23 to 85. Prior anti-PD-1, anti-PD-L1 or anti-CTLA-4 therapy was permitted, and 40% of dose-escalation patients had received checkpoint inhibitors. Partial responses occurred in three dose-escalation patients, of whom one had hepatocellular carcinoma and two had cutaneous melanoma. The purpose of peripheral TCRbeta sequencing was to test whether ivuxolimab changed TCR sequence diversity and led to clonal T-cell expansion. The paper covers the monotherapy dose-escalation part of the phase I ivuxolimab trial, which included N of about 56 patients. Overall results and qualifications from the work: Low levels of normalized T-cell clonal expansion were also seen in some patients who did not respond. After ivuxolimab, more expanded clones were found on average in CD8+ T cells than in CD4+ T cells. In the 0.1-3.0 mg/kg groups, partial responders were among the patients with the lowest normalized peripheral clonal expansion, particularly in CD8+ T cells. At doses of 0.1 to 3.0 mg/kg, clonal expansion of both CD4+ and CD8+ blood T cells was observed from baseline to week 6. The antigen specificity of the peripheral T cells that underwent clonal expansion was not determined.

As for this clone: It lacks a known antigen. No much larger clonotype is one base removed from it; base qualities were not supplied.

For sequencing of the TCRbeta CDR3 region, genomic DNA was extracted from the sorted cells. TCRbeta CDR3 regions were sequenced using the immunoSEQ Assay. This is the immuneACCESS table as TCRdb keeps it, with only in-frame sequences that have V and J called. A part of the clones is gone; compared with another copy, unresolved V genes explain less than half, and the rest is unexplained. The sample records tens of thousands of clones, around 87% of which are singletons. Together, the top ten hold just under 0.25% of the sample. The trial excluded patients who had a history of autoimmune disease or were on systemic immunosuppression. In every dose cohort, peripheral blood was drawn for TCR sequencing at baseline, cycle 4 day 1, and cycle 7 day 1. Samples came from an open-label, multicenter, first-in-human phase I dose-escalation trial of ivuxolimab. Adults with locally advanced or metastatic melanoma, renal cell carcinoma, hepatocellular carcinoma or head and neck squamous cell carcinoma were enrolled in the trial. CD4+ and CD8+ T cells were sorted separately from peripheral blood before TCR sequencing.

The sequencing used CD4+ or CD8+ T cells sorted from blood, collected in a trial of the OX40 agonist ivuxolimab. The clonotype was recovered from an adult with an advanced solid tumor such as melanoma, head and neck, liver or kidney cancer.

The nucleotides read TGCGCCAGCAGCTACGGATCGGGACTAGCGGGAAGGACAGATACGCAGTATTTT. Translated, this is CASSYGSGLAGRTDTQYF. The V and J segments used are TRBV5-1 and TRBJ2-3; 13 nucleotides in the junction match TRBD2. Reading the germline V gene gives CDR1 SGHRS and CDR2 YFSETQ. Counted from cysteine to phenylalanine, this CDR3 has 18 amino acids. Only the CDR3 part of the read is kept: 54 bases, read in frame from the first base. Trimming accounts for 3 bases at V and 3 bases at J, while the number of junction bases matched to no gene is 10.